This T cell receptor (beta chain) was recovered during a study of cytomegalovirus exposure and HLA in healthy donors. This clone was counted once. The antigen is unknown. This PCR relied on a set of 60 Vbeta primers and 13 Jbeta primers. Profiling relied on immunoSEQ multiplex PCR, and the TCRdb table lists in-frame clones only, not all of them. The sample includes tens of thousands of clones, under 80% of them seen just once. Study findings and constraints: Sequencing probably produced one cluster of sequence variants that were highly shared.

This clonotype originated in a man in his fifties or sixties in good health and CMV-seropositive. The sequencing sample was made of PBMCs.

DNA for the CDR3: TGTGCCAGCAGTTCACCGCGTGAGCAGTACTTC. The encoded protein is CASSSPREQYF. V usage is TRBV28 and J usage is TRBJ2-7; D gene uncertain. Germline CDR1 and CDR2: MDHEN and SYDVKM. Between the trimmed V and J ends, which lost 4 bases and 7 bases, there was a span of 8 bases. CDR3 length: 11 amino acids.